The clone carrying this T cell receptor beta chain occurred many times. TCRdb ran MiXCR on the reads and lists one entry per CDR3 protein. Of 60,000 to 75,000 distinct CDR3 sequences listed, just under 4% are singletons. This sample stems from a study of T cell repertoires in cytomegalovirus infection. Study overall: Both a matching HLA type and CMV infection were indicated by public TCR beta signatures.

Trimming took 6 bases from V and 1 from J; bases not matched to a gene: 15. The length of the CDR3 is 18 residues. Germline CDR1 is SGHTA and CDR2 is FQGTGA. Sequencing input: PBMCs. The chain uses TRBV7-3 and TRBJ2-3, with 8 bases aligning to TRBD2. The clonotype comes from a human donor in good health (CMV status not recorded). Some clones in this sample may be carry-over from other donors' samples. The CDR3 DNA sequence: TGTGCCAGCAGTAACCCCGGGGGGGCGGGAGGACGCACAGATACGCAGTATTTT. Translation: CASSNPGGAGGRTDTQYF.